This entry is about one T cell receptor beta chain. The data were taken from a study of blood T cell repertoires in COVID-19. Assay: immunoSEQ multiplex PCR; the TCRdb copy retains only in-frame clones and omits some. The sample yields around 200,000 clones, over 75% seen once. Sequenced input: peripheral blood. The receptor's source is a woman aged 50 to 60 with acute or convalescent COVID-19.

The CDR3 reads CASSLRGTSGSIANEQFF. The CDR3 DNA follows: TGCGCCAGCAGCTTACGAGGGACTAGCGGGAGCATCGCGAATGAGCAGTTCTTC. The chain couples TRBV5-1 to TRBJ2-1; 14 positions match TRBD2. The germline V gene has CDR1 SGHRS and CDR2 YFSETQ. The CDR3 runs 18 residues. The ends lost 2 bases at V and 7 bases at J; junction bases unmatched: 11.